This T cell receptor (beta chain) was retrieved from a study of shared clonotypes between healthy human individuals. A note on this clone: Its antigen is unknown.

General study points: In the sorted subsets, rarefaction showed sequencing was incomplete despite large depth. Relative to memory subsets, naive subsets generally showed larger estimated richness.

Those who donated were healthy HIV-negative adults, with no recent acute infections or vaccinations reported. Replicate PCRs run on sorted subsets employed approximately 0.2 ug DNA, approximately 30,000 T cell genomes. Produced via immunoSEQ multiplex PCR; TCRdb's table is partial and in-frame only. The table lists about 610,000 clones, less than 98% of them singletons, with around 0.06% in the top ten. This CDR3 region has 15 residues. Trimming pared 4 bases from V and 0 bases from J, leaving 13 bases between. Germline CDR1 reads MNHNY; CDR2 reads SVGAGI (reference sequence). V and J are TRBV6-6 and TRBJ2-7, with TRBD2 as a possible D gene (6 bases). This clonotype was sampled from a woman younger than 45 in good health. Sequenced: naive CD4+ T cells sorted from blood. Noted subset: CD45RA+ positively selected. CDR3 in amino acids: CASSLLAGNSYEQYF. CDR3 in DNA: TGTGCCAGCAGTTTACTTGCGGGAAACTCCTACGAGCAGTACTTC.